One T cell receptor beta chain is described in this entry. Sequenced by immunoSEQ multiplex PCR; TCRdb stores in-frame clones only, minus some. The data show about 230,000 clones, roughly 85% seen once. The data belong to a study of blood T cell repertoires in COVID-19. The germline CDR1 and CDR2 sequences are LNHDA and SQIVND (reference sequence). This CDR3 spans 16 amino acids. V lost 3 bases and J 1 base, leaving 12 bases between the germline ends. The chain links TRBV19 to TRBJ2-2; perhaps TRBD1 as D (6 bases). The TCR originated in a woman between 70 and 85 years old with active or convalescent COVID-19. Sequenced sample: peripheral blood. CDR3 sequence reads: CASSIVLTGNTGELFF. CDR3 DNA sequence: TGTGCCAGTAGTATCGTGTTGACAGGGAACACCGGGGAGCTGTTTTTT. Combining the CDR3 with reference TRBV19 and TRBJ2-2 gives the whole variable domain DGGITQSPKYLFRKEGQNVTLSCEQNLNHDAMYWYRQDPGQGLRLIYYSQIVNDFQKGDIAEGYSVSREKKESFPLTVTSAQKNPTAFYLCASSIVLTGNTGELFFGEGSRLTVL.